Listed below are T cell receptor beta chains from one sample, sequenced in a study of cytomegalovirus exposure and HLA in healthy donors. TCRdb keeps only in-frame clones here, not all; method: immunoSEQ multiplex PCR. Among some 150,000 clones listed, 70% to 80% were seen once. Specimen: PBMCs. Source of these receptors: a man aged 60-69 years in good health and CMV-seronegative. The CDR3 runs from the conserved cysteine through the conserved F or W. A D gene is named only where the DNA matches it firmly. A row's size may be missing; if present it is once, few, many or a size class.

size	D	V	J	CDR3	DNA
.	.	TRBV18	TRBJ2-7	CASSPRTLSSYEQYF	TGTGCCAGCTCACCGAGGACATTGAGCTCCTACGAGCAGTACTTC
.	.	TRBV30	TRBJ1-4	CVWNLQSGGNEKLFF	TGTGTCTGGAACCTCCAGTCTGGGGGCAATGAAAAACTGTTTTTT
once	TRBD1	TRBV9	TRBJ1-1	CASSSDRGADTEAFF	TGTGCCAGCAGCTCAGACAGGGGAGCCGACACTGAAGCTTTCTTT
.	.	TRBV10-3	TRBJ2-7	CAISARGYEQYF	TGTGCCATCAGTGCCCGGGGCTACGAGCAGTACTTC
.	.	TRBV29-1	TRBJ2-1	CSVGGLKPYNEQFF	TGCAGCGTGGGGGGACTCAAACCCTACAATGAGCAGTTCTTC
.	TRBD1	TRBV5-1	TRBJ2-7	CASSQTGVSEQYF	TGCGCCAGCAGCCAGACAGGGGTCAGCGAGCAGTACTTC
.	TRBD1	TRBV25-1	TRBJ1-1	CASSESQGAGNTEAFF	TGTGCCAGCAGTGAATCGCAGGGGGCTGGGAACACTGAAGCTTTCTTT
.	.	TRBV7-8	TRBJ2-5	CASRPSTGPQETQYF	TGTGCCAGCAGACCATCGACAGGACCCCAAGAGACCCAGTACTTC
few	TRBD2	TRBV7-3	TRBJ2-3	CASSLRAGGSTDTQYF	TGTGCCAGCAGCCTTAGGGCGGGGGGGAGCACAGATACGCAGTATTTT
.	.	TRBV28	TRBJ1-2	CASSPGGKDGGYTF	TGTGCCAGCAGTCCGGGGGGGAAGGACGGTGGCTACACCTTC
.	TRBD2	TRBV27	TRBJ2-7	CASSSGLAYEQYF	TGTGCCAGCAGTTCTGGACTAGCCTACGAGCAGTACTTC
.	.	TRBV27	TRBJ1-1	CASSLMLRGQEAFF	TGTGCCAGCAGTTTAATGCTCCGAGGCCAGGAAGCTTTCTTT
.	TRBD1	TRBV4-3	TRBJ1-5	CASSQVAGTGNQPQHF	TGCGCCAGCAGCCAAGTCGCCGGGACAGGCAATCAGCCCCAGCATTTT
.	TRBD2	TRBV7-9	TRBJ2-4	CASSLGSVAGVIAKNIQYF	TGTGCCAGCAGCTTAGGGTCGGTAGCGGGGGTTATAGCCAAAAACATTCAGTACTTC
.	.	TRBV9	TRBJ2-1	CASSVDGRTADEQFF	TGTGCCAGCAGCGTAGATGGCCGAACCGCGGATGAGCAGTTCTTC
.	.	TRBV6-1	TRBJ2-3	CASSESRGSGTQYF	TGTGCCAGCAGTGAATCGCGGGGCTCGGGAACGCAGTATTTT
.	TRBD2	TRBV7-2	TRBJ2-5	CASSKGPTSGQETQYF	TGTGCCAGCAGCAAAGGGCCCACTAGCGGGCAAGAGACCCAGTACTTC
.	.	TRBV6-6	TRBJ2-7	CASSVQYSYEQYF	TGTGCCAGCAGCGTACAGTATTCCTACGAGCAGTACTTC
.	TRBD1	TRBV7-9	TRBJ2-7	CASSKEQGAIEQCF	TGTGCCAGCAGCAAGGAGCAGGGGGCGATCGAGCAGTGCTTC
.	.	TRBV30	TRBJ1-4	CAWSVSATNEKLFF	TGTGCCTGGAGTGTATCTGCAACTAATGAAAAACTGTTTTTT
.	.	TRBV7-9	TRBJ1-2	CASSSRAGDGYTF	TGTGCCAGCAGCTCCAGGGCAGGGGACGGCTACACCTTC
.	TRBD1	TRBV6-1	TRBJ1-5	CASLNSRGVGQPQHF	TGTGCCAGCCTTAACTCCAGGGGGGTAGGTCAGCCCCAGCATTTT
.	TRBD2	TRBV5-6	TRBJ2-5	CASSFSGSETQYF	TGTGCCAGCAGCTTCAGCGGGAGTGAGACCCAGTACTTC
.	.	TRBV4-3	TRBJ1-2	CASSQDREGYGYTF	TGCGCCAGCAGCCAAGACAGGGAGGGCTATGGCTACACCTTC
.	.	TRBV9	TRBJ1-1	CASSVWGVMNTEAFF	TGTGCCAGCAGCGTTTGGGGGGTGATGAACACTGAAGCTTTCTTT
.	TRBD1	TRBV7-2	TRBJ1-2	CAIRDSGSFYGYTF	TGTGCCATCCGGGACAGCGGGAGTTTCTATGGCTACACCTTC
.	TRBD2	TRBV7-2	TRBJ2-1	CASSLTAGGQNEQFF	TGTGCCAGCAGCTTAACAGCGGGAGGTCAAAATGAGCAGTTCTTC
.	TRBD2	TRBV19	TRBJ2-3	CASTMGRVSDTQYF	TGTGCCAGTACCATGGGGAGGGTATCAGATACGCAGTATTTT
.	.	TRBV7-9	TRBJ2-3	CSSSPYTDTQYF	TGTTCCAGCAGCCCGTACACAGATACGCAGTATTTT
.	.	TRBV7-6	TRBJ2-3	CASSRNGDTQYF	TGTGCCAGCAGCAGAAACGGGGATACGCAGTATTTT
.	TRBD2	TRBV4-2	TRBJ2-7	CASSQGGGSYEQYF	TGTGCCAGCAGCCAGGGGGGGGGATCCTACGAGCAGTACTTC
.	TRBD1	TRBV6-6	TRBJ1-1	CASSYSTGTEAFF	TGTGCCAGCAGTTACTCGACAGGGACTGAAGCTTTCTTT
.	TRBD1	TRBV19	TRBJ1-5	CASRTGTGESNQPQHF	TGTGCCAGTAGAACCGGGACAGGGGAGAGCAATCAGCCCCAGCATTTT